This entry lists 31 T cell receptor beta chains sequenced from one sample in a study of T cells in Graves' hyperthyroidism and ophthalmopathy. Amplification yielded TCR beta CDR3 regions, with RNA transcripts as the source. RT-PCR in the first round (using the HTBI primer set) targeted the TCR CDR3. TCRdb processed the multiplex PCR reads anew with MiXCR; each CDR3 protein has one entry. Seen here are approximately 720,000 distinct CDR3 sequences, about 17% observed once, and the top ten hold around 15%. Sequencing input: blood. The receptors were sampled from a woman between 45 and 65 years old with Graves' hyperthyroidism that later progressed to Graves' ophthalmopathy.

This clonotype appeared many times. V is TRBV29-1 and J is TRBJ1-5; 9 bases map to TRBD1. Germline V gives CDR1 SQVTM, CDR2 ANQGSEA. The CDR3 has 12 residues. V shed 6 bases, J shed 4 bases, and the junction held 1 base outside the gene matches. CDR3 amino acids: CSVGTGNQPQHF. CDR3 sequence (DNA): TGCAGCGTAGGGACAGGGAATCAGCCCCAGCATTTT. The entire variable domain, with the rest obtained from reference TRBV29-1 and TRBJ1-5, is as follows: SAVISQKPSRDICQRGTSLTIQCQVDSQVTMMFWYRQQPGQSLTLIATANQGSEATYESGFVIDKFPISRPNLTFSTLTVSNMSPEDSSIYLCSVGTGNQPQHFGDGTRLSIL.

This clonotype was counted between two and nine times. V is TRBV12-3 or TRBV12-4 and J is TRBJ2-7; no firm D call. V was clipped by 10 bases and J by 12 bases, with 22 bases between them. CDR3 length: 12 residues. DNA for the CDR3: TGTGCCACCCCTCGACCGGGCCTCGACCGGTACTTC. It encodes CATPRPGLDRYF.

The chain couples TRBV19 to TRBJ1-1; D is possibly TRBD1 (5 bases). This CDR3 region has 14 residues. Between the trimmed V and J ends, which lost 4 bases and 1 base, there was a span of 10 bases. Germline V gene data show CDR1 as LNHDA and CDR2 as SQIVND (reference sequence). CDR3 sequence reads: CASSTLGQNTEAFF. The CDR3 bases are TGTGCCAGTAGTACTCTCGGACAGAACACTGAAGCTTTCTTT.

There are many counts of this clonotype. The V and J genes are TRBV2 and TRBJ2-3; the D is unclear. The CDR3 sequence is 16 residues long. V was trimmed by 2 bases and J by 4 bases, leaving 16 bases between them. CDR1 is SNHLY and CDR2 is FYNNEI in the germline V gene. CDR3 amino acids: CASSELGRALADTQYF. The CDR3 DNA follows: TGTGCCAGCAGTGAATTGGGCCGTGCGTTGGCAGATACGCAGTATTTT.

V is TRBV7-3 and J is TRBJ2-1, with D possibly TRBD2 on 7 matching bases. V lost 5 bases and J lost 7, with 21 bases in between. CDR3 length: 16 amino acids. From germline, CDR1 is SGHTA and CDR2 FQGTGA. DNA for the CDR3: TGTGCCAGCAGCATCCCTCCCCGGAAGGGGGGGAATGAGCAGTTCTTC. Protein: CASSIPPRKGGNEQFF.

This chain joins TRBV6-2 or TRBV6-3 and TRBJ1-4, with 7 bases lining up with TRBD1. CDR3 size: 16 residues. V was pared by 5 bases and J by 7 bases, with 13 bases of the junction left unmatched. Germline V gene data show CDR1 as MNHEY and CDR2 as SVGEGT. The CDR3 here is CASSGGQTGNTEKLFF. CDR3 nucleotide sequence: TGTGCCAGCAGTGGAGGACAGACAGGGAATACTGAAAAACTGTTTTTT.

This clonotype was seen ten or more times. A read error may account for a junction end that differs from germline. CDR3 protein: CASSVGTATNIQYF. CDR3 DNA sequence: TGTGCCAGCAGTGTAGGGACAGCCACAAACATTCAGTACTTC. V is TRBV2 and J is TRBJ2-4; 7 bases are a match to TRBD1. Germline CDR1 SNHLY, CDR2 FYNNEI. There are 14 residues in the CDR3.

This clonotype was seen only a few times. V is TRBV20-1 and J is TRBJ2-4; unclear D gene. The CDR3 spans 14 residues. CDR1 is DFQATT and CDR2 is SNEGSKA in the germline V gene (reference sequence). The V end lost 3 bases, the J end lost 0 bases, and 9 bases lay between the germline ends. Here the CDR3 DNA reads TGCAGTGCTAGCCGGACGATAGCCAAAAACATTCAGTACTTC. This codes for CSASRTIAKNIQYF.

This clonotype has only a few counts. The V gene is TRBV6-5, the J gene TRBJ2-7; 9 positions match TRBD2. The germline V gene has CDR1 MNHEY and CDR2 SVGAGI. Trimming at V came to 4 bases and at J to 4 bases, leaving 8 bases not matched to a gene. This CDR3 comprises 15 residues. In DNA, the CDR3 is TGTGCCAGCAGTTCTCTTCCCAGCGGGGGGTACGAGCAGTACTTC. Its translation: CASSSLPSGGYEQYF.

This rearrangement joins TRBV30 to TRBJ2-6; unclear D gene. The germline V gene has CDR1 GTSNPN and CDR2 SVGIG (reference sequence). Between the trimmed V and J ends, which lost 3 bases and 4 bases, there was a span of 16 bases. This CDR3 has 16 residues. CDR3 loop: CAWSTGYPTGANVLTF. The CDR3 DNA is TGTGCCTGGAGCACCGGCTACCCAACGGGGGCCAACGTCCTGACTTTC.

The chain is built from TRBV5-1 and TRBJ1-1; D not certain. This CDR3 contains 15 residues. The V gene lost 4 bases and the J gene lost 5 bases, with 18 bases spanning the gap. Germline CDR1 reads SGHRS; CDR2 reads YFSETQ. The CDR3 sequence: CASSAEANRGTEAFF. The CDR3 DNA reads as TGCGCCAGCAGCGCAGAGGCCAACCGGGGAACTGAAGCTTTCTTT.

This clonotype was seen repeatedly, ten times or more. V gene TRBV7-8 combines with J gene TRBJ1-1; 7 bases fit TRBD1. Germline V CDR1 and CDR2: SGHVS, FQNEAQ. The CDR3 has 15 amino acids. The J segment lost 3 bases and the V segment lost 5 bases, leaving 9 bases of the junction unmatched. CDR3 loop: CASSARGTGDTEAFF. CDR3 DNA sequence: TGTGCCAGCAGCGCTCGGGGTACAGGGGACACTGAAGCTTTCTTT.

The chain uses TRBV9 and TRBJ1-6; D possibly corresponds to TRBD1 (5 bases). The CDR3 totals 15 residues. CDR1 and CDR2 (germline): SGDLS, YYNGEE. Trimming took off 2 bases at V and 6 bases at J, with 12 bases between the two ends. The CDR3 bases are TGTGCCAGCAGCGTTTCGGGACGGTTTAATTCACCCCTCCACTTT. It specifies CASSVSGRFNSPLHF.

For this clonotype: This may be a read error, as it is one base from a much larger clone. This chain joins TRBV6-1 and TRBJ1-1; 9 bases agree with TRBD1. Unmatched junction bases numbered 4, after V lost 5 bases and J lost 3 bases. CDR1 MNHNS and CDR2 SASEGT come from the germline V gene. The CDR3 contains 14 residues. The CDR3 DNA sequence: TGTGCCAGCAGTCGCGGACAGGGGTACACTGAAGCTTTCTTT. Translated, it gives CASSRGQGYTEAFF.

This chain uses TRBV7-9 with TRBJ1-5; D might be TRBD1 (5 bases). The V end was cut by 3 bases, the J end by 2 bases, with 11 bases between. The germline gives CDR1 SEHNR, CDR2 FQNEAQ (reference sequence). The CDR3 consists of 15 residues. In nucleotides, the CDR3 is TGTGCCAGCAGCTTTGAAAGGGGACGCAATCAGCCCCAGCATTTT. It translates to CASSFERGRNQPQHF.

The sample holds many counts of this clonotype. The rearrangement uses TRBV5-1 and TRBJ1-4, with 10 nucleotides matching TRBD1. V trimming: 4 bases; J trimming: 7 bases; junction bases outside the gene matches: 4. CDR3 length: 14 amino acids. Germline assignment: CDR1 SGHRS and CDR2 YFSETQ. The CDR3 DNA sequence: TGCGCCAGCAGCGCAGGGACAGGGGCTGAAAAACTGTTTTTT. Its protein product is CASSAGTGAEKLFF.

This clonotype occurred many times. V gene TRBV5-1 combines with J gene TRBJ1-2; D is uncertain. Trimming removed 4 bases at V and 4 bases at J, with 14 bases between. The CDR3 length is 14 residues. CDR1 and CDR2 from the germline V gene are SGHRS and YFSETQ. This CDR3 reads CASSPEGSPYGYTF. CDR3 DNA: TGCGCCAGCAGCCCAGAGGGCTCCCCCTATGGCTACACCTTC.

In its sample, this clonotype was seen many times. The rearrangement joins TRBV7-6 to TRBJ2-7; D possibly corresponds to TRBD1 (6 bases). V lost 4 bases and J lost 2, with 12 bases in between. From germline, CDR1 is SGHVS and CDR2 FNYEAQ. The CDR3 runs to 14 residues. CDR3 sequence: CASSSSGTPYEQYF. CDR3 bases: TGTGCCAGCAGCTCGTCCGGGACACCCTACGAGCAGTACTTC.

The chain combines TRBV5-1 with TRBJ2-3; D is undetermined. This CDR3 is 12 amino acids long. Germline V gives CDR1 SGHRS, CDR2 YFSETQ. Trimming left V 7 bases short and J 0 bases short, with 6 bases between. The CDR3 coding sequence is TGCGCCAGCGCACAGAGCACAGATACGCAGTATTTT. Amino acid sequence: CASAQSTDTQYF.

This clonotype was detected only once. No conserved phenylalanine or tryptophan is present at the end of the CDR3, so a read error is the likely explanation. The chain combines TRBV30 with TRBJ2-1; TRBD1 matches 8 bases. The CDR3 spans 13 residues. Germline values: CDR1 GTSNPN, CDR2 SVGIG (reference sequence). The V and J ends lost 5 bases and 0 bases, in that order; junction bases with no gene match: 0. Here the CDR3 DNA reads TGTGCCTGGGGACAGGGCTCCTACAATGAGCAGTTCTCC. Translated, it gives CAWGQGSYNEQFS.

This clonotype has more than one count but fewer than ten. V usage is TRBV12-3 or TRBV12-4 and J usage is TRBJ2-2; TRBD2 is a possible D gene (5 bases). This CDR3 has 16 residues. V lost 6 bases to trimming and J lost 3 bases, with 17 bases between them. The CDR3 here is CASRSGGRSYTGELFF. The CDR3, as DNA: TGTGCCAGCAGATCAGGAGGAAGGTCTTACACCGGGGAGCTGTTTTTT.

V gene TRBV10-3 combines with J gene TRBJ2-7; D is unresolved. CDR1 ENHRY and CDR2 SYGVKD come from the germline V gene. Trimming cost V 4 bases and J 2 bases, with 9 bases left between them. This CDR3 is built from 13 residues. CDR3 DNA sequence: TGTGCCATCAGTGGGTTGGATGCCTACGAGCAGTACTTC. It translates to CAISGLDAYEQYF.

This clonotype has more than one count but fewer than ten. The CDR3, as DNA: TGTGCCAGTAGTCCTGGACTAGCGGGGTTGGATGAGCAGTTCTTC. Translated: CASSPGLAGLDEQFF. The chain links TRBV19 to TRBJ2-1; TRBD2 matches at 12 bases. Germline CDR1 and CDR2: LNHDA and SQIVND (reference sequence). V gave up 5 bases and J gave up 8 bases; unmatched junction bases: 7. The CDR3 consists of 15 residues.

This chain joins TRBV7-9 and TRBJ2-1; TRBD1 matches 7 bases. Germline CDR1 reads SEHNR; CDR2 reads FQNEAQ (reference sequence). The junction had 9 bases not matched to a gene; V was cut back by 4 bases and J by 9 bases. This CDR3 contains 14 residues. Here the CDR3 reads CASSYRQGRAEQFF. The CDR3 DNA is TGTGCCAGCAGCTACCGACAGGGACGCGCTGAGCAGTTCTTC.

This clonotype has at least ten counts. V gene TRBV18 combines with J gene TRBJ1-1, with a tentative D call TRBD1 (6 bases). The CDR3 runs 15 residues. V lost 3 bases, J lost 0 bases, and 11 bases lay in between. The V gene's germline CDR1 is KGHSH and CDR2 LQKENI. CDR3 bases: TGTGCCAGCTCACCCGGCGACAGGTTGAACACTGAAGCTTTCTTT. Amino acids: CASSPGDRLNTEAFF.

DNA for the CDR3: TGTGCCAGCAGTTTCTGGTCCGACTCCTACGAGCAGTACTTC. The encoded protein is CASSFWSDSYEQYF. The chain couples TRBV6-5 to TRBJ2-7; D remains unclear. The CDR3 runs to 14 residues. V was clipped by 4 bases and J by 0 bases, with 10 bases between them. Per germline, CDR1 MNHEY and CDR2 SVGAGI.

This clonotype was seen more than once but under ten times. The gene calls are TRBV9 and TRBJ2-1; D call uncertain. The CDR3 length is 14 residues. Germline V CDR1 and CDR2: SGDLS, YYNGEE. V was trimmed by 0 bases and J by 5 bases, leaving 9 bases between them. CDR3 coding DNA: TGTGCCAGCAGCGTAGGGGCAGCAAACAATGAGCAGTTCTTC. Translated: CASSVGAANNEQFF.

The chain has TRBV27 and TRBJ1-2, with TRBD1 matching over 10 bases. With 7 bases clipped from V and 4 bases from J, the junction kept 6 bases outside the gene matches. This CDR3 has 14 residues. The germline CDR1 and CDR2 sequences are MNHEY and SMNVEV (reference sequence). The CDR3 sequence is CASTTTGGLYGYTF. CDR3 nucleotide sequence: TGTGCCAGCACCACGACAGGGGGCCTCTATGGCTACACCTTC.

This clonotype has just a few counts. The genes are TRBV20-1 and TRBJ1-2, with a tentative D call TRBD1 (5 bases). V was trimmed by 2 bases and J by 4 bases, leaving 11 bases between them. CDR1 DFQATT and CDR2 SNEGSKA come from the germline V gene (reference sequence). The CDR3 contains 13 residues. The CDR3 spells CSARPRGGYGYTF. DNA for the CDR3: TGCAGTGCTAGACCGAGGGGTGGCTATGGCTACACCTTC.

The rearrangement joins TRBV9 to TRBJ2-5; 10 positions agree with TRBD2. CDR3 length equals 17 residues. Trimming at V came to 4 bases and at J to 0 bases, leaving 9 bases not matched to a gene. Germline CDR1 SGDLS, CDR2 YYNGEE. This chain's CDR3 is CASSNLLAGEHQETQYF. CDR3 nucleotides: TGTGCCAGCAGCAACCTTCTAGCGGGGGAGCACCAAGAGACCCAGTACTTC.

This clonotype was observed at least ten times. The CDR3 loop reads CASSVSSGGSYEQYF. The CDR3 DNA follows: TGTGCCAGCAGCGTATCTAGCGGGGGGAGTTACGAGCAGTACTTC. The chain carries TRBV9 and TRBJ2-7; 11 nucleotides agree with TRBD2. CDR1 is SGDLS, CDR2 YYNGEE, per germline. This CDR3 contains 15 residues. The V segment lost 1 base and the J segment 4 bases; nucleotides outside the gene matches: 4.